The 10 T cell receptor beta chains given below trace back to one sample, sequenced in a study of T cells in women clearing cervical HPV infection (dated by TCRdb to between 2017 and 2018). Library prep was done by the immunoSEQ multiplex PCR assay. TCRdb provides this immuneACCESS table in a form limited to in-frame rearrangements. Some clones are lacking; in checked studies, under half of them reflect an unresolved V gene, and why the rest are absent is not known. The sample table gives under 30,000 clones. In total, the top ten clones hold around 7.2% of the sample. Sequencing used blood buffy coat. The receptors were gathered from a woman between 18 and 70 years old with a cervical HPV16 infection that either progressed to CIN3+ or cleared (not recorded which).

With regard to this clone: Read coverage stops 3 residues before the CDR3 terminus; the germline J gene supplies the remainder. The rearrangement uses TRBV5-1 and TRBJ2-3; 11 bases fit TRBD2. Germline V gene data show CDR1 as SGHRS and CDR2 as YFSETQ. This CDR3 contains 16 residues. The trim removed 5 bases at V and 1 base at J, leaving 6 bases unmatched. CDR3 DNA, as far as it was read: TGCGCCAGCAGTTTAGCGGGAGGGCCAGGCACAGATACG. This codes for CASSLAGGPGTDT. The whole CDR3 sequence is CASSLAGGPGTDTQYF.

Details on this clone: Read data end 3 residues before the CDR3 end; the end is taken from the germline J gene. The chain links TRBV20-1 to TRBJ2-1, with D perhaps TRBD2 (6 bases). The CDR3 sequence is 16 residues long. V was pared by 2 bases and J by 2 bases, with 16 bases between. CDR1 is DFQATT and CDR2 is SNEGSKA in the germline V gene (reference sequence). The CDR3 here is CSARPYTGRTYNEQFF. CDR3 DNA, as far as it was read: TGCAGTGCTAGACCCTACACGGGGAGGACCTACAATGAG.

About this clone itself: The CDR3 goes on 3 residues after the read ends, and that part is filled in from the germline J gene. This sequence joins TRBV2 and TRBJ2-3; weak D call: TRBD1 (6 bases). CDR1 is SNHLY and CDR2 is FYNNEI in the germline V gene. The CDR3 is 12 amino acids. The CDR3 loop reads CASRGAGQPQYF. CDR3 bases read: TGTGCCAGCAGGGGGGCAGGTCAGCCG.

Points on this clone: The read stops 3 residues short of the end of the CDR3; the missing end is completed from the germline J gene. The V and J genes are TRBV20-1 and TRBJ2-1, with 7 bases lining up with TRBD2. After removal of 1 base from V and 1 base from J, the junction contained 7 bases not matched to a gene. The CDR3 runs 16 residues. Germline V gives CDR1 DFQATT, CDR2 SNEGSKA (reference sequence). The CDR3 bases that were read are TGCAGTGCTAGAGGGTCCCTAGCGGCGTCCTACAATGAG. It encodes CSARGSLAASYNE. Given in full, the CDR3 is CSARGSLAASYNEQFF.

Notes on this clone: The DNA ends 3 residues before the CDR3 does, and the rest of the CDR3 is filled in from the germline J gene. The chain joins TRBV19 to TRBJ2-1; 12 bases line up with TRBD2. Germline assignment: CDR1 LNHDA and CDR2 SQIVND (reference sequence). The CDR3 covers 16 residues. V shed 8 bases, J shed 4 bases, and the junction held 9 bases outside the gene matches. CDR3 sequence: CASGLAGNLLYNEQFF. The covered CDR3 bases are TGTGCCAGTGGACTAGCGGGAAACCTACTATACAATGAG.

A note on this clone: The read is 3 residues too short to cover the CDR3 end, so that end is filled in from the germline J gene. The chain joins TRBV7-6 to TRBJ2-1; D remains unclear. From germline, CDR1 is SGHVS and CDR2 FNYEAQ. This CDR3 has 16 amino acids. V was pared by 1 base and J by 0 bases, with 10 bases between. CDR3 residues: CASSLDSPSSYNEQFF. CDR3 DNA (partial): TGTGCCAGCAGCTTAGACTCCCCGAGCTCCTACAATGAG. Full variable domain (missing parts from reference TRBV7-6 and TRBJ2-1): GAGVSQSPRYKVTKRGQDVALRCDPISGHVSLYWYRQALGQGPEFLTYFNYEAQQDKSGLPNDRFSAERPEGSISTLTIQRTEQRDSAMYRCASSLDSPSSYNEQFFGPGTRLTVL.

Notes on this clone: The CDR3 goes on 3 residues after the read ends, and that part is filled in from the germline J gene. The rearrangement links TRBV11-2 to TRBJ1-1; TRBD1 might be the D (5 bases). In germline, CDR1 is SGHAT, CDR2 FQNNGV. The CDR3 contains 14 residues. CDR3 DNA, as far as it was read: TGTGCCAGCAGCCCTCCCTTGTTGACAGCGGAA. Translation gives CASSPPLLTAE. From start to end, the CDR3 is CASSPPLLTAEAFF.

Notes on this clone: The CDR3 end lies 3 residues beyond the end of the read and is filled in from the germline J gene. The genes are TRBV5-1 and TRBJ2-1; 10 nucleotides agree with TRBD2. V was clipped by 4 bases and J by 7 bases; unmatched bases: 5. CDR1 is SGHRS, CDR2 YFSETQ, per germline. The CDR3 extends over 14 amino acids. The CDR3 sequence: CASSAQTSGNEQFF. The covered CDR3 bases are TGCGCCAGCAGCGCGCAGACTAGCGGGAATGAG. The full variable domain, with the rest looked up from reference TRBV5-1 and TRBJ2-1, is KAGVTQTPRYLIKTRGQQVTLSCSPISGHRSVSWYQQTPGQGLQFLFEYFSETQRNKGNFPGRFSGRQFSNSRSEMNVSTLELGDSALYLCASSAQTSGNEQFFGPGTRLTVL.

A remark on this clone: Read coverage stops 3 residues before the CDR3 terminus; the germline J gene supplies the remainder. J is TRBJ2-7 and V is TRBV7-6; a possible D gene is TRBD2 (6 bases). V gave up 5 bases and J gave up 2 bases, with 16 bases separating them. Germline V gene lookup returns CDR1 SGHVS and CDR2 FNYEAQ. The CDR3 covers 15 residues. The DNA read from the CDR3 is TGTGCCAGCAGCCCCTTACCGCGGGGTGCCTACGAG. This codes for CASSPLPRGAYE. The whole CDR3 region reads CASSPLPRGAYEQYF.

A remark on this clone: The read comes to an end 3 residues before the CDR3 does, leaving the germline J gene to fill in the end. This sequence joins TRBV30 and TRBJ1-4; D unresolved. CDR1 GTSNPN and CDR2 SVGIG come from the germline V gene (reference sequence). This CDR3 comprises 15 residues. This chain's CDR3 is CAWTISGNNNSPLFF. Partial CDR3 DNA: TGTGCCTGGACCATTTCGGGGAATAATAATTCACCA.